The clone carrying this T cell receptor (beta chain) was seen repeatedly, ten times or more. Its antigen is undetermined. This specimen includes other DNA sequences encoding the same CDR3. This specimen comes from a study of metastatic and nonmetastatic thyroid tumors. Regarding the study as a whole: Benign nodules were reported to have significantly lower TCR beta diversity than malignant thyroid tumors, in blood and tumor.

Via MiXCR, TCRdb re-called the PCR reads. The table records approximately 25,000 clones, about 15% of them present only once. Thyroid surgery was performed in patients who had received no treatment beforehand. The ends were cut back, 3 bases at V and 1 base at J, with 7 bases in the middle. The CDR3 length is 13 residues. The germline CDR1 and CDR2 sequences are SEHNR and FQNEAQ (reference sequence). The clonotype was recovered from a male donor with papillary thyroid cancer or a benign thyroid nodule (not recorded which). Some clones in this sample may be carry-over from other donors' samples. Sequencing was done on a sample of blood. The V call is TRBV7-9, the J call TRBJ2-7; tentatively, D is TRBD1 or TRBD2 (5 bases each). In DNA form, the CDR3 reads TGTGCCAGCAGCTTTGGGGGTTCCTACGAGCAGTACTTC. It specifies CASSFGGSYEQYF.